This TCR beta chain was identified during a study of control samples from healthy donors and cancer patients. Clones were read by immunoSEQ multiplex PCR, and TCRdb kept only the in-frame ones, dropping some. The data show tens of thousands of clones, roughly 90% seen once. The TCR comes from a man aged 50 to 60 in good health. The specimen sequenced was blood.

The DNA for the CDR3 is TGTGCCAGCAGTTTCCTAGGGACCACAGATACGCAGTATTTT. It specifies CASSFLGTTDTQYF. The rearrangement links TRBV27 to TRBJ2-3; D may match TRBD1 or TRBD2 (5 bases each). V was pared by 3 bases and J by 2 bases, with 9 bases between. The CDR3 spans 14 residues. Germline-derived CDR1 and CDR2 are MNHEY and SMNVEV (reference sequence).